This T cell receptor (beta chain) was profiled in a study of healthy donors' naive CD4 and CD8 T cells. Study context: Three donor age groups were sampled: 20-25, 40-50 and 60-70 years; half female. Study observations and caveats: Most V and J genes were reportedly biased between naive CD4+ and CD8+ cells.

The CDR3 is 16 residues long. With 0 bases removed from V and 1 base from J, the gap between germline ends came to 10 bases. The germline V gene encodes CDR1 SGHRS and CDR2 YFSETQ. Starting from about 0.55 ug of total RNA, TCR libraries were made with linear amplification. One entry per CDR3 protein results from TCRdb running MiXCR on the reads. The data hold about 200,000 distinct CDR3 sequences, with nearly 75% observed a single time. A remark on this clonotype: Its antigen is not known.

Sequencing was carried out using naive CD4+ and CD8+ T cells sorted from blood, pooled from several donors. The gene calls are TRBV5-1 and TRBJ2-2; D could derive from TRBD1 or TRBD2 (5 bases each). The receptor was derived from a pool of human donors in good health; the sample pools cells from several healthy donors. The CDR3 region has the DNA TGCGCCAGCAGCTTGGATGGGACCGGGAACACCGGGGAGCTGTTTTTT. Translated, it gives CASSLDGTGNTGELFF.